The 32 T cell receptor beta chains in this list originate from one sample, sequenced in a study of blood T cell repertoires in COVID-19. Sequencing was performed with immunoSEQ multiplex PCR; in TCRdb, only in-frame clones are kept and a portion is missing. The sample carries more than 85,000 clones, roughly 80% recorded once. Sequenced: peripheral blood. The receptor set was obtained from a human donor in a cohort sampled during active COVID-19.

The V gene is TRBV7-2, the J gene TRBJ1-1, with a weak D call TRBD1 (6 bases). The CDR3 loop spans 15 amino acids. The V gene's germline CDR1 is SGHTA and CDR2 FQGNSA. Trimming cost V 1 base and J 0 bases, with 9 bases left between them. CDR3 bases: TGTGCCAGCAGCTTAGGTACAGGGATGAACACTGAAGCTTTCTTT. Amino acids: CASSLGTGMNTEAFF.

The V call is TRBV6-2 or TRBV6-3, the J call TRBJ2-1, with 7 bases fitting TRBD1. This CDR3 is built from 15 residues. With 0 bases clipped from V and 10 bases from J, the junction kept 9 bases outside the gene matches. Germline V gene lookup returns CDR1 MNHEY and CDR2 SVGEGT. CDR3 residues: CASSYSDRLVSEQFF. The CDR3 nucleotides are TGTGCCAGCAGTTACTCGGACAGGTTGGTCAGCGAGCAGTTCTTC.

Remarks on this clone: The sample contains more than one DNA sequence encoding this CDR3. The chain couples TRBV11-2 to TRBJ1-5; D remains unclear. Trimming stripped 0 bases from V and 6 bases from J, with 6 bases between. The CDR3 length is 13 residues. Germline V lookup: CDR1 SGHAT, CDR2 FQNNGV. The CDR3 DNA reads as TGTGCCAGCAGCTTAGAAGCGGGTCAGCCCCAGCATTTT. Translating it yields CASSLEAGQPQHF.

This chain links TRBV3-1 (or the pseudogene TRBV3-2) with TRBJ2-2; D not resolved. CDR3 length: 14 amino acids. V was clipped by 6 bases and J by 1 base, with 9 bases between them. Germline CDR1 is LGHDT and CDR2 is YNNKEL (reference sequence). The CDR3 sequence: CASRERRNTGELFF. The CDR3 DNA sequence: TGTGCCAGCAGGGAGAGACGGAACACCGGGGAGCTGTTTTTT.

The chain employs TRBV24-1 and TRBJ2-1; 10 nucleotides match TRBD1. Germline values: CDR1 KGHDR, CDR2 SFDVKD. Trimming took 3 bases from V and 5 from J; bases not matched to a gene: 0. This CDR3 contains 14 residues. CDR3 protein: CATSDGQGDNEQFF. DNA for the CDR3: TGTGCCACCAGTGATGGACAGGGGGACAATGAGCAGTTCTTC.

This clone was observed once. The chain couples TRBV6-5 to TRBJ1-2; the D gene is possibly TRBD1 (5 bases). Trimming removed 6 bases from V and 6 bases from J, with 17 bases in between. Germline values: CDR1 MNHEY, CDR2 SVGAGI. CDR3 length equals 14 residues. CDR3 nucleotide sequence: TGTGCCAGCAGAACTGGACAAGCTTGGAATGGCTACACCTTC. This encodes CASRTGQAWNGYTF.

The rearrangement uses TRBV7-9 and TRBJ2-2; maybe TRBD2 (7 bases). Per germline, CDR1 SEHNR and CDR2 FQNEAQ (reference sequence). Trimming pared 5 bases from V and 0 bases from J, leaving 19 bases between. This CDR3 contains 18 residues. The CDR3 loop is CASSPTRGRGPNTGELFF. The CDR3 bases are TGTGCCAGCAGCCCGACCCGGGGGCGGGGGCCGAACACCGGGGAGCTGTTTTTT.

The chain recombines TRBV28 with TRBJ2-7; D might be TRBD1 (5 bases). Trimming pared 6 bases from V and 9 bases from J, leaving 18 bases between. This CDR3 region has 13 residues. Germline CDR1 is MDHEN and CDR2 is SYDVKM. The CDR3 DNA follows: TGTGCCAGCAGCACAGGCCCTCCGGAACGGCAGTACTTC. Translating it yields CASSTGPPERQYF.

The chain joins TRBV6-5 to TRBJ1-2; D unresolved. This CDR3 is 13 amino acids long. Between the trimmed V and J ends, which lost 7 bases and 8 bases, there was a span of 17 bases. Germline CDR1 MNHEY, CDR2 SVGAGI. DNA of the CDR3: TGTGCCAGCAAACCCGGACCGGCTAGCGGCTACACCTTC. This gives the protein CASKPGPASGYTF.

The CDR3 DNA sequence: TGTGCCAGCAGTGCAGCGGGGGGAAGTACTAGCACAGATACGCAGTATTTT. Its translation: CASSAAGGSTSTDTQYF. The chain uses TRBV25-1 and TRBJ2-3; TRBD2 matches 9 bases. The J segment lost 0 bases and the V segment lost 4 bases, leaving 8 bases of the junction unmatched. The CDR3 is made up of 17 amino acids. CDR1 MGHDK and CDR2 SYGVNS come from the germline V gene.

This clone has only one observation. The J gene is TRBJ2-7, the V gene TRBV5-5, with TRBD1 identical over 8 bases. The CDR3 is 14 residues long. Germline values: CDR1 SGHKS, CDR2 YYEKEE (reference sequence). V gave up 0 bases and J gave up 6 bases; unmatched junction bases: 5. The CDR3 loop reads CASSLAGGSGEQYF. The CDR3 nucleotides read TGTGCCAGCAGCTTGGCAGGGGGCTCTGGCGAGCAGTACTTC.

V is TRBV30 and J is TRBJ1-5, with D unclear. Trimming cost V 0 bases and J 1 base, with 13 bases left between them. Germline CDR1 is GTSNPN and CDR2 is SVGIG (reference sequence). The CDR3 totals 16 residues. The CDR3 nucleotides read TGTGCCTGGAGTGTACTGGAGGCGGGGAGCAATCAGCCCCAGCATTTT. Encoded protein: CAWSVLEAGSNQPQHF.

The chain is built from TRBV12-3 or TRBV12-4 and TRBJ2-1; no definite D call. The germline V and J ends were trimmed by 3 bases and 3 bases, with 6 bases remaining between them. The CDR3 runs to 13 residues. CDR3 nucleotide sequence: TGTGCCAGCAGTTTGCACAGCTACAATGAGCAGTTCTTC. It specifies CASSLHSYNEQFF.

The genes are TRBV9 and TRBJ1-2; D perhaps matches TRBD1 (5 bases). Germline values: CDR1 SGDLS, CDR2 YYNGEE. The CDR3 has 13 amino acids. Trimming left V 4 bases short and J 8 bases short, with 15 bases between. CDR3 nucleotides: TGTGCCAGCAGCCTCCGGGGGGGGATCGGCTACACCTTC. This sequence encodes CASSLRGGIGYTF.

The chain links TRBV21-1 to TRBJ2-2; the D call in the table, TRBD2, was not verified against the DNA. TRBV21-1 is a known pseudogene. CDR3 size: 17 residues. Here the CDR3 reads CASSKDLAGANTGELFF. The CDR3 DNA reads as TGTGCCAGCAGCAAAGATTTAGCGGGGGCGAACACCGGGGAGCTGTTTTTT.

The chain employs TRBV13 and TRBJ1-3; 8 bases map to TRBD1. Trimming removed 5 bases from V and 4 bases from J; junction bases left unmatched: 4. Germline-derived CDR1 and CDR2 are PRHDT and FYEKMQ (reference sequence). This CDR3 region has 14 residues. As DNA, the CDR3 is TGTGCCAGCAGCGACAGGGGCGCGGGAAACACCATATATTTT. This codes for CASSDRGAGNTIYF.

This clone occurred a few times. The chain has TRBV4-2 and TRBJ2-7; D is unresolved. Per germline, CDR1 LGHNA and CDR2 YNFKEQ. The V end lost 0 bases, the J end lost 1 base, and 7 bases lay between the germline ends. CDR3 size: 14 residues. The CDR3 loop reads CASSQERLSYEQYF. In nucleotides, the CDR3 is TGTGCCAGCAGCCAAGAGCGCCTTTCCTACGAGCAGTACTTC.

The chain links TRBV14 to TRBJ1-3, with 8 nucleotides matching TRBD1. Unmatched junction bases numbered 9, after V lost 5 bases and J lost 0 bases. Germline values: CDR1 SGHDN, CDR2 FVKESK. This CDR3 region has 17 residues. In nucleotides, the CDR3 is TGTGCCAGCAGCGAACTGCAGGGGGCTTACTCTGGAAACACCATATATTTT. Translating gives CASSELQGAYSGNTIYF.

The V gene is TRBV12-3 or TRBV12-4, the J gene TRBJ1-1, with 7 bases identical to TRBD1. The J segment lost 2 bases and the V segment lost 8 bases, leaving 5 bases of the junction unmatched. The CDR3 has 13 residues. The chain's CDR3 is CASQGTVNTEAFF. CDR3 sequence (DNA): TGTGCCAGCCAAGGGACAGTAAACACTGAAGCTTTCTTT.

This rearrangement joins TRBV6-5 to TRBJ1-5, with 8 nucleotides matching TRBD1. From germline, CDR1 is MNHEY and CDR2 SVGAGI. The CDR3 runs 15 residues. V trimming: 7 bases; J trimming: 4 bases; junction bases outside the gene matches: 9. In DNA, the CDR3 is TGTGCCAGCACCCGACAGGGGAATGGGAATCAGCCCCAGCATTTT. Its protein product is CASTRQGNGNQPQHF.

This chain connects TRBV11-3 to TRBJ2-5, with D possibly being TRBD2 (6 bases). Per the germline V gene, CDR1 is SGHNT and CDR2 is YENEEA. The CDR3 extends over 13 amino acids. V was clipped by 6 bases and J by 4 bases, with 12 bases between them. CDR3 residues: CASSAGGGETQYF. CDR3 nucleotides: TGTGCCAGCAGTGCCGGGGGTGGAGAGACCCAGTACTTC.

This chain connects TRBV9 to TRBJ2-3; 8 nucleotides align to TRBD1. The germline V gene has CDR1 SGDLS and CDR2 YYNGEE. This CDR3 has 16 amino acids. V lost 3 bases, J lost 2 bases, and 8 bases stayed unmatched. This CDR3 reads CASSGTGGPPTDTQYF. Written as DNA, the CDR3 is TGTGCCAGCAGCGGAACAGGGGGGCCCCCCACAGATACGCAGTATTTT.

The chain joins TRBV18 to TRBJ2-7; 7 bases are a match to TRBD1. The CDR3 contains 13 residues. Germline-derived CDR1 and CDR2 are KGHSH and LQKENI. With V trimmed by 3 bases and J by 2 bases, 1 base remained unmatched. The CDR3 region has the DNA TGTGCCAGCTCACCGGGACAGACCTACGAGCAGTACTTC. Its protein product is CASSPGQTYEQYF.

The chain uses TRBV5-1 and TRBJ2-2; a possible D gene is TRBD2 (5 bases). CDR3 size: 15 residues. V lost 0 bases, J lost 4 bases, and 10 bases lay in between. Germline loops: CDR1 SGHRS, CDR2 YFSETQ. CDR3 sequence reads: CASSLVLGGTGELFF. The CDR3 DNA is TGCGCCAGCAGCTTGGTACTAGGTGGCACCGGGGAGCTGTTTTTT.

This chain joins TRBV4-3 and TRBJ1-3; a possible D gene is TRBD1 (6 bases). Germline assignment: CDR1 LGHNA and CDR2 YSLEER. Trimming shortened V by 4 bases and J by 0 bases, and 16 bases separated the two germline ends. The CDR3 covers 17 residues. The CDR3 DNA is TGCGCCAGCAGCCGAAACCGGAGCAGGGGCTCTGGAAACACCATATATTTT. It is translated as CASSRNRSRGSGNTIYF.

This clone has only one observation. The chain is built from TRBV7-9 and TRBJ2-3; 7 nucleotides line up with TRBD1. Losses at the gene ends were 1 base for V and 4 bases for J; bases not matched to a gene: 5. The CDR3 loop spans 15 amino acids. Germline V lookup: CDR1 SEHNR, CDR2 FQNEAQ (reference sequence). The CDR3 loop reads CASSLVYRGPDTQYF. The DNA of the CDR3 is TGTGCCAGCAGCTTAGTTTACAGGGGCCCAGATACGCAGTATTTT.

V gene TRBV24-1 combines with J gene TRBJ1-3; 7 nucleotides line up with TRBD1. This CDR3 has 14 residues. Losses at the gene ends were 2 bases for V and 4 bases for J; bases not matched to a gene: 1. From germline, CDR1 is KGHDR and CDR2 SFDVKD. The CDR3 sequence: CATSDSGQGNTIYF. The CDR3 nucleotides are TGTGCCACCAGTGATTCGGGACAGGGAAACACCATATATTTT.

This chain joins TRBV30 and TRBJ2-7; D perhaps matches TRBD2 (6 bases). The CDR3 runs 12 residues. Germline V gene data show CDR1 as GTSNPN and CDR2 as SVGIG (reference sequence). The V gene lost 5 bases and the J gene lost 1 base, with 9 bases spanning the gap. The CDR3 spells CAWSGTSYEQYF. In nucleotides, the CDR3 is TGTGCCTGGTCCGGGACTTCCTACGAGCAGTACTTC. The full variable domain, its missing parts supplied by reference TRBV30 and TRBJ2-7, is SQTIHQWPATLVQPVGSPLSLECTVEGTSNPNLYWYRQAAGRGLQLLFYSVGIGQISSEVPQNLSASRPQDRQFILSSKKLLLSDSGFYLCAWSGTSYEQYFGPGTRLTVT.

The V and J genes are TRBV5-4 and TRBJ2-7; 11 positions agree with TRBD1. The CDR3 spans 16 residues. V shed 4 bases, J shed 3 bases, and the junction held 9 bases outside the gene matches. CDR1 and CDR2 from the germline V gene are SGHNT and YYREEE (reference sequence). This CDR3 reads CASSRVGTGGYYEQYF. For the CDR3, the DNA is TGTGCCAGCAGCCGCGTGGGGACAGGGGGTTACTACGAGCAGTACTTC.

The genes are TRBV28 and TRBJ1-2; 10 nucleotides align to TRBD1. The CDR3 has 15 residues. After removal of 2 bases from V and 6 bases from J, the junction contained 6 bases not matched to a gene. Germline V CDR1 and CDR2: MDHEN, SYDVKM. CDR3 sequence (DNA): TGTGCCAGCAGTTTAGCGGGACAGGGGCGGGATGGCTACACCTTC. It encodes CASSLAGQGRDGYTF.

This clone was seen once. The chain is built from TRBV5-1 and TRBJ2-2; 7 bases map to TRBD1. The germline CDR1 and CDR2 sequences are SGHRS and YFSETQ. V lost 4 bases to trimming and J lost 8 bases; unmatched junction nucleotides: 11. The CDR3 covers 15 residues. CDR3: CASSVETGQLGELFF. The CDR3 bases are TGCGCCAGCAGCGTCGAGACGGGACAGTTAGGGGAGCTGTTTTTT.

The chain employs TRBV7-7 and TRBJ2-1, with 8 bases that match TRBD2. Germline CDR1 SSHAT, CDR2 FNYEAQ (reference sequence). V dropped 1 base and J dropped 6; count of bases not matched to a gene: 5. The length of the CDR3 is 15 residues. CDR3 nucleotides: TGTGCCAGCAGCTTAGGGCTAGCGGGTATCAATGAGCAGTTCTTC. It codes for CASSLGLAGINEQFF.